This T cell receptor (beta chain) originates from a study of T cell repertoires in chronic hepatitis B (dated by TCRdb to between 2018 and 2021). Library construction relied on the immunoSEQ multiplex PCR assay. Drawn from immuneACCESS, this table holds only the in-frame rearrangements with V and J called that TCRdb kept. Clones are partly lost; checked studies trace under half to an unresolved V gene and leave the rest unexplained. The sample table shows 450 to 700 clones, and less than 90% are seen once. Over 8.5% of the sample is held by the ten biggest clonotypes. On this clone itself: No cognate antigen has been identified for it. No much larger clone exists at a distance of one base, and base qualities are not known.

Unmatched junction bases come to 12, with V trimmed by 5 bases and J by 4 bases. The germline V gene (reference sequence) specifies SEHNR as CDR1 and FQNEAQ as CDR2. Including the terminal cysteine and phenylalanine, the CDR3 comprises 16 residues. Just CDR3 DNA is preserved here, 48 bases in frame from base 1. This receptor was obtained from a human donor with chronic hepatitis B virus infection. The sample comprised total CD8+ T cells from PBMCs. The chain employs TRBV7-9 and TRBJ2-5, and 8 bases in between align with TRBD1. The CDR3 region has the sequence CASSPAGTGPGETQYF. In nucleotides, the sequence is TGTGCCAGCAGCCCGGCCGGGACAGGCCCGGGAGAGACCCAGTACTTC.